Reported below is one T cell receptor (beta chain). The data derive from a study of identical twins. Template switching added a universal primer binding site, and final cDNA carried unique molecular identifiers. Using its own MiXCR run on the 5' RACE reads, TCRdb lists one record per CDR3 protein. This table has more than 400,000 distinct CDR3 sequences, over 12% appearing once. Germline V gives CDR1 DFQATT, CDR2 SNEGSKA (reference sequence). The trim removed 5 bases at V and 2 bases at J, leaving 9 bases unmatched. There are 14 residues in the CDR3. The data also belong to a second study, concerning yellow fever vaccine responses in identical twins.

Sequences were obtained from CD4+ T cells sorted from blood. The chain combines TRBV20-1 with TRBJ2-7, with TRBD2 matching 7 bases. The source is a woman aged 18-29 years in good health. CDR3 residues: CSAARGEWPYEQYF. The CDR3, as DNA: TGCAGTGCTGCCCGGGGGGAGTGGCCCTACGAGCAGTACTTC.